The 13 T cell receptor beta chains presented below share a single source sample, sequenced in a study of cytotoxic CD8 clonotypes in ibrutinib-treated CLL. TCRdb's table, derived via immunoSEQ multiplex PCR, lists solely in-frame clones and lacks some. The table records around 250,000 clones, 70% of them present only once. Specimen: PBMCs, collected after 24 months of ibrutinib treatment. These receptors were collected from a human donor with chronic lymphocytic leukemia.

This sequence joins TRBV7-9 and TRBJ1-5; 7 bases align to TRBD1. The CDR3 runs to 13 residues. V lost 4 bases to trimming and J lost 7 bases; unmatched junction nucleotides: 4. Germline V lookup: CDR1 SEHNR, CDR2 FQNEAQ (reference sequence). For the CDR3, the DNA is TGTGCCAGCAGCTCCCAGGGGGAGCAGCCCCAGCATTTT. Translation gives CASSSQGEQPQHF.

This clone occurred once. The J gene is TRBJ1-2, the V gene TRBV4-3; 9 nucleotides match TRBD1. With V trimmed by 4 bases and J by 8 bases, 14 bases remained unmatched. CDR1 is LGHNA, CDR2 YSLEER, per germline. The CDR3 sequence is 16 residues long. CDR3 region: CASSPRVGQGTTGYTF. The CDR3 DNA sequence: TGCGCCAGCAGCCCACGGGTGGGACAGGGTACAACCGGCTACACCTTC.

The chain joins TRBV29-1 to TRBJ1-1; 7 bases map to TRBD1. The J segment lost 0 bases and the V segment lost 6 bases, leaving 7 bases of the junction unmatched. The CDR3 covers 14 residues. Germline V gives CDR1 SQVTM, CDR2 ANQGSEA. The CDR3 coding sequence is TGCAGCGTCTTGGGACAGTTTGTGAACACTGAAGCTTTCTTT. As protein: CSVLGQFVNTEAFF.

This clone was counted only a few times. The genes are TRBV4-3 and TRBJ2-5; 10 nucleotides agree with TRBD2. The CDR3 sequence is 17 residues long. The trim removed 0 bases at V and 7 bases at J, leaving 11 bases unmatched. Germline V lookup: CDR1 LGHNA, CDR2 YSLEER. The CDR3 spells CASSQDIASGSLGTQYF. As DNA, the CDR3 is TGCGCCAGCAGCCAAGATATAGCTAGCGGGAGTCTGGGGACCCAGTACTTC.

V and J are TRBV25-1 and TRBJ1-1; maybe TRBD1 (6 bases). The CDR3 loop spans 15 amino acids. Germline V gene data show CDR1 as MGHDK and CDR2 as SYGVNS. Trimming stripped 3 bases from V and 6 bases from J, with 17 bases between. The CDR3 nucleotides read TGTGCCAGCAGTGATGTACGTAAACAGGGCGCTGAAGCTTTCTTT. This translates into CASSDVRKQGAEAFF.

The chain links TRBV18 to TRBJ1-4; D unclear. CDR3 size: 15 residues. Between the trimmed V and J ends, which lost 4 bases and 0 bases, there was a span of 9 bases. Germline V lookup: CDR1 KGHSH, CDR2 LQKENI. The CDR3 DNA is TGTGCCAGCTCACTTTCACTTGCAACTAATGAAAAACTGTTTTTT. It translates to CASSLSLATNEKLFF. The full variable domain, rest sourced from reference TRBV18 and TRBJ1-4, is NAGVMQNPRHLVRRRGQEARLRCSPMKGHSHVYWYRQLPEEGLKFMVYLQKENIIDESGMPKERFSAEFPKEGPSILRIQQVVRGDSAAYFCASSLSLATNEKLFFGSGTQLSVL.

The J gene is TRBJ2-1, the V gene TRBV28; D possibly corresponds to TRBD2 (6 bases). Germline V gene sequence: CDR1 MDHEN, CDR2 SYDVKM. V lost 7 bases, J lost 0 bases, and 10 bases lay in between. This CDR3 is built from 14 residues. The CDR3 bases are TGTGCCAGCAAGGAGGGAAGCTCCTACAATGAGCAGTTCTTC. Its translation is CASKEGSSYNEQFF.

The sample holds many counts of this clone. The chain's CDR3 is CASRAQGAGQPQHF. CDR3 nucleotide sequence: TGTGCCAGCAGGGCACAGGGGGCAGGTCAGCCCCAGCATTTT. The chain combines TRBV5-6 with TRBJ1-5; 9 bases map to TRBD1. Germline CDR1 is SGHDT and CDR2 is YYEEEE. V shed 5 bases and J 6 bases; nucleotides not matched to a gene: 6. The CDR3 contains 14 residues.

With regard to this clone: Other nucleotide sequences in the sample specify the same CDR3. The V gene is TRBV11-2, the J gene TRBJ2-7; no definite D call. The CDR3 extends over 14 amino acids. Looked up from germline, CDR1 is SGHAT and CDR2 is FQNNGV. V was cut by 1 base and J by 2 bases, with 9 bases left in between. The chain's CDR3 is CASSLGGVAYEQYF. CDR3 nucleotide sequence: TGTGCCAGCAGCTTAGGTGGGGTTGCCTACGAGCAGTACTTC.

This chain links TRBV5-1 with TRBJ2-3; 7 bases align to TRBD1. The CDR3 has 15 residues. J was trimmed by 3 bases and V by 3 bases; bases with no gene match: 7. Germline CDR1 and CDR2: SGHRS and YFSETQ. The CDR3 bases are TGCGCCAGCAGCTCATGGACAGGAGCAACAGATACGCAGTATTTT. Translated, it gives CASSSWTGATDTQYF. The variable domain in full, with the rest retrieved from reference TRBV5-1 and TRBJ2-3, is KAGVTQTPRYLIKTRGQQVTLSCSPISGHRSVSWYQQTPGQGLQFLFEYFSETQRNKGNFPGRFSGRQFSNSRSEMNVSTLELGDSALYLCASSSWTGATDTQYFGPGTRLTVL.

The chain employs TRBV6-6 and TRBJ2-7; 9 bases match TRBD1. Trimming cost V 0 bases and J 3 bases; bases outside gene matches: 6. Germline assignment: CDR1 MNHNY and CDR2 SVGAGI (reference sequence). This CDR3 has 16 amino acids. The CDR3 region has the DNA TGTGCCAGCAGTTACTCGGGGACAGGGAAATTCTACGAGCAGTACTTC. It translates to CASSYSGTGKFYEQYF.

V usage is TRBV6-5 and J usage is TRBJ2-7; 8 nucleotides line up with TRBD2. Trimming cost V 8 bases and J 5 bases; bases outside gene matches: 11. CDR3 length: 14 residues. The germline V gene encodes CDR1 MNHEY and CDR2 SVGAGI. CDR3 residues: CASSAGGLSDEQYF. CDR3 in DNA: TGTGCCAGCTCGGCGGGAGGTTTAAGCGACGAGCAGTACTTC.

In this sample, this clone turned up a few times. V gene TRBV9 combines with J gene TRBJ1-2; D is uncertain. Trimming left V 2 bases short and J 7 bases short, with 9 bases between. CDR1 SGDLS and CDR2 YYNGEE come from the germline V gene. The CDR3 runs to 12 residues. CDR3 loop: CASSVIPGGYTF. The DNA of the CDR3 is TGTGCCAGCAGCGTCATTCCTGGTGGCTACACCTTC.